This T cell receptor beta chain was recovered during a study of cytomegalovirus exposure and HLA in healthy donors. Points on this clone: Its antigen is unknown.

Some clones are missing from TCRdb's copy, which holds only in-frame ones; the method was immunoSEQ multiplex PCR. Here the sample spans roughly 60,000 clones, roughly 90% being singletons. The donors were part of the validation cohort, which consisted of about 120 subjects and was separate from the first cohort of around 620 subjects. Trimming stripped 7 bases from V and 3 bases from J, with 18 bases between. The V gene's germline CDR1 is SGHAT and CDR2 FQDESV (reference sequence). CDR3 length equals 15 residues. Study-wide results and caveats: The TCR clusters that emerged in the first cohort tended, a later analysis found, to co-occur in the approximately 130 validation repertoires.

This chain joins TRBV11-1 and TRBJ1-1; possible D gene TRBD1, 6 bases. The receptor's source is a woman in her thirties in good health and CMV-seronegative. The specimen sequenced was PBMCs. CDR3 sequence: CASTLTGYRDTEAFF. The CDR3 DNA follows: TGTGCCAGCACGCTAACAGGGTACAGGGACACTGAAGCTTTCTTT.